This note documents a single T cell receptor beta chain sequence. Antigen unknown. TCRalpha and TCRbeta libraries used 5'RACE with constant-segment primers and UMIs. A single record per CDR3 protein comes from TCRdb applying MiXCR to the 5' RACE reads. The data contain 550,000 to 700,000 distinct CDR3 sequences, more than 15% of them singletons. The length of the CDR3 is 17 residues. Germline V CDR1 and CDR2: SEHNR, FQNEAQ (reference sequence). V trimming: 1 base; J trimming: 10 bases; junction bases outside the gene matches: 13. This sample stems from a study of T-cell memory formation after mild COVID-19. The wider study: For the most part, TCR clusters were specific to one donor.

General observations from the study: Prior to infection, memory already included some responding clones, suggesting cross-reactive memory joined.

The sequenced sample consisted of PBMCs or a T cell subset sorted from them (not recorded which). This sequence joins TRBV7-9 and TRBJ2-1, with 10 nucleotides matching TRBD2. The sequence derives from an adult woman who had mild COVID-19 (a few samples of this study predate the infection). Cell type and time point are not known. CDR3 residues: CASSLVPLAGETGEQFF. In DNA form, the CDR3 reads TGTGCCAGCAGCTTAGTGCCGCTAGCGGGAGAAACGGGGGAGCAGTTCTTC.